This TCR beta chain appears in the sequencing data of a study of T-cell memory formation after mild COVID-19. General observations from the study: What remained unconfirmed was the SARS-CoV-2 specificity of second-wave clones peaking on day 37. The appearance of some responding clones in pre-infection memory suggested that cross-reactive memory joined. CD4+ bias marked clones expanding day 15 to 37, unlike balanced contracting clones. Contracting clones localized mainly to CM and EM when CD4+ and mainly to EMRA when CD8+.

There are 17 residues in the CDR3. Germline V gene sequence: CDR1 DFQATT, CDR2 SNEGSKA (reference sequence). J was trimmed by 2 bases and V by 5 bases; bases with no gene match: 16. This clonotype has more than one count but fewer than ten. Its antigen is undetermined. TCRdb passed the 5' RACE reads through MiXCR, listing each CDR3 protein once. The sample has 200,000 to 300,000 distinct CDR3 sequences; more than 8% are singletons. The V gene is TRBV20-1, the J gene TRBJ2-7; 9 nucleotides align to TRBD1. The sample taken for sequencing was PBMCs or a T cell subset sorted from them (not recorded which). The receptor was isolated from a man younger than 30 who had mild COVID-19 (a few samples of this study predate the infection). Cell type and time point are not known. CDR3 region: CSASTGIGTGNAYEQYF. Written as DNA, the CDR3 is TGCAGTGCTTCAACCGGAATTGGGACAGGGAACGCCTACGAGCAGTACTTC.